The clone carrying this TCR beta chain has only a few counts. The antigen is unknown. This sample was included in a study of blood T cells in healthy people across ages. Regarding the study as a whole: No one knew whether donors had CMV, which possibly confounded expanded clonotype changes. A roughly linear fall in TCR beta diversity per million T cells was seen with increasing age. Bulk PBMC profiling left naive and antigen-experienced comparisons inconclusive. Investigators treated diversity estimates from one million T cells as underestimates.

V lost 1 base to trimming and J lost 2 bases; unmatched junction nucleotides: 7. The CDR3 contains 16 residues. The V gene's germline CDR1 is LGHNA and CDR2 YNFKEQ. The second PCR ran about 6 to 12 cycles with a sample-barcoded 5' primer and J-beta primers. TCRdb passed the 5' RACE reads through MiXCR, listing each CDR3 protein once. The data contain approximately 400,000 distinct CDR3 sequences, over 45% of them singletons. What was sequenced was blood. This TCR came from a man aged 55 to 69 in good health. This chain links TRBV4-2 with TRBJ2-5; TRBD2 matches 7 bases. The CDR3 DNA sequence: TGTGCCAGCAGCCAAGTCGCGCGGGGGTCTCAAGAGACCCAGTACTTC. Translation: CASSQVARGSQETQYF.